A selection of T cell receptor beta chains follows, all from one sample in a study of regulatory T cells in long-lasting Graves disease. TCRdb processed the multiplex PCR reads anew with MiXCR; each CDR3 protein has one entry. Altogether under 300,000 distinct CDR3 sequences are present, 20% to 25% being singletons, with the ten largest covering around 14%. The sequencing used peripheral blood mononuclear cells (PBMCs), collected at new diagnosis, from a patient treated with antithyroid drugs. Source of these receptors: a female donor with Graves disease. The CDR3 runs from the conserved cysteine through the conserved F or W.

v_call	j_call	cdr3_aa
TRBV2	TRBJ2-5	CASSPQGGYQETQYF
TRBV19	TRBJ2-7	CASSTSGGSSYEQYF
TRBV6-9	TRBJ2-1	CASSYSSRDRGPSYNEQFF
TRBV9	TRBJ2-3	CASSVSLATGTQYF
TRBV25-1	TRBJ1-2	CASSELGYYGYTF
TRBV6-1	TRBJ1-1	CASSPPGAWEVANTEAFF
TRBV7-2	TRBJ2-7	CASSQGRDAGRDEQYF
TRBV27	TRBJ1-2	CASRGTGWRVYTF
TRBV30	TRBJ1-5	CAWSTFSLGNQPQHF
TRBV4-1	TRBJ1-4	CASSLAGGTNEKLFF
TRBV7-2	TRBJ2-3	CASSLERTDTQYF
TRBV5-1	TRBJ2-7	CASSSPPDEQYF
TRBV19	TRBJ1-2	CASRWAGLDGYTF
TRBV7-3	TRBJ2-3	CASSPHQADTQYF
TRBV29-1	TRBJ1-2	CSVVKGNGYTF
TRBV19	TRBJ1-1	CASSSRYTEAFF
TRBV12-3/TRBV12-4	TRBJ2-4	CASSPVVGTGASNIQYF
TRBV14	TRBJ2-2	CASRPGTGATGELFF
TRBV7-3	TRBJ2-6	CASSSSTEGANVLTF
TRBV3-2	TRBJ2-3	CASSVRVGGRRSTDTQYF
TRBV7-3	TRBJ2-1	CASSRKGGDEQFF
TRBV6-5	TRBJ2-4	CASSYSGLAVAKNIQYF
TRBV18	TRBJ2-1	CASSLSAGQYNEQFF
TRBV27	TRBJ1-1	CASSGGGTEAFF
TRBV12-3/TRBV12-4	.	CASSYRTSGRASANTQYF
TRBV20-1	TRBJ2-4	CSASEQGNIQYF
TRBV12-3/TRBV12-4	TRBJ1-3	CASTQNSGNTIYF
TRBV27	TRBJ2-1	CASSSPSGGSYNEQFF
TRBV4-2	TRBJ1-2	CASSQDGDRKSSSYGYTF
TRBV11-2	TRBJ2-6	CASTLGLSGANVLTF
TRBV11-2	TRBJ1-6	CASSFENSPLHF
TRBV7-3	TRBJ2-2	CASSSTGRQNTGELFF
TRBV5-1	TRBJ2-2	CASRVSTNTGELFF
TRBV6-5	TRBJ1-2	CASSYLRDGYTF
TRBV2	TRBJ2-7	CASSTGTGFYEQYF
TRBV7-2	TRBJ1-1	CASSLVGQGVSRAFF
TRBV19	TRBJ2-5	CASSQRAGVSETQYF
TRBV6-2/TRBV6-3	TRBJ2-5	CASSYGPGEETQYF
TRBV29-1	TRBJ1-1	CSVEVGAASDAFF
TRBV7-9	TRBJ1-3	CASSLGSVSGNTIYF
TRBV9	TRBJ1-2	CASSLTLGGNYGYTF
TRBV6-1	TRBJ1-1	CASSEAHLGEAFF
TRBV11-2	TRBJ2-7	CASSFDTGTYSYEQYF
TRBV29-1	TRBJ2-7	CSVESGFGDEQYF
TRBV28	TRBJ1-1	CASSLWANTEAFF
TRBV20-1	TRBJ2-7	CSASLPNPGLVYEQYF
TRBV6-1	TRBJ1-2	CASRPGTGGHGYTF